A selection of T cell receptor beta chains follows, all from one sample in a study of T cell responses to AZD1222 COVID-19 vaccine. The table came from immunoSEQ multiplex PCR; TCRdb's copy has only in-frame clones and leaves some out. The table lists around 150,000 clones, roughly nine tenths of them singletons. The input for sequencing was peripheral blood, taken on day 0 of MenACWY control vaccination. The source is an adult in good health. Both conserved end residues are part of each CDR3. Each record gives: CDR3 protein, CDR3 DNA, clone size, V gene, D gene, J gene. A D gene is named only where the DNA matches it firmly. A clone size is listed for some rows: how often the clone was seen (once, few, many), or a class if it is expanded.

CDR3aa: CASIPTGRRTGELFF
CDR3nt: TGTGCCAGTATCCCCACCGGGAGAAGAACCGGGGAGCTGTTTTTT
abundance: NA
v_gene: TRBV19
d_gene: NA
j_gene: TRBJ2-2

CDR3aa: CASSEASGRVTNTGELFF
CDR3nt: TGTGCCAGCAGTGAAGCTAGCGGGAGGGTAACGAACACCGGGGAGCTGTTTTTT
abundance: NA
v_gene: TRBV2
d_gene: TRBD2
j_gene: TRBJ2-2

CDR3aa: CASSPGRLAANEQFF
CDR3nt: TGTGCCAGCAGCCCTGGACGGCTAGCGGCCAATGAGCAGTTCTTC
abundance: NA
v_gene: TRBV5-4
d_gene: TRBD2
j_gene: TRBJ2-1

CDR3aa: CASSQSWSGNNEQFF
CDR3nt: TGCGCCAGCAGCCAGTCTTGGAGTGGCAACAATGAGCAGTTCTTC
abundance: NA
v_gene: TRBV4-3
d_gene: NA
j_gene: TRBJ2-1

CDR3aa: CASSGHRGSPLHF
CDR3nt: TGTGCCAGCAGCGGCCACAGGGGATCACCCCTCCACTTT
abundance: NA
v_gene: TRBV7-3
d_gene: TRBD1
j_gene: TRBJ1-6

CDR3aa: CASRGGGWGNQPQHF
CDR3nt: TGTGCCAGCAGGGGAGGGGGCTGGGGCAATCAGCCCCAGCATTTT
abundance: NA
v_gene: TRBV6-5
d_gene: TRBD1
j_gene: TRBJ1-5

CDR3aa: CASSIGASYTDTQYF
CDR3nt: TGTGCCAGTAGTATCGGGGCTAGCTACACAGATACGCAGTATTTT
abundance: NA
v_gene: TRBV19
d_gene: NA
j_gene: TRBJ2-3

CDR3aa: CASSQGQPNQPQHF
CDR3nt: TGTGCCAGCTCACAGGGACAGCCCAATCAGCCCCAGCATTTT
abundance: NA
v_gene: TRBV18
d_gene: TRBD1
j_gene: TRBJ1-5

CDR3aa: CSVEEVDIRNTIYF
CDR3nt: TGCAGCGTTGAAGAGGTCGACATTCGAAACACCATATATTTT
abundance: once
v_gene: TRBV29-1
d_gene: NA
j_gene: TRBJ1-3

CDR3aa: CASSDRGPDTQYF
CDR3nt: TGTGCCAGCAGCGACAGGGGCCCTGATACGCAGTATTTT
abundance: NA
v_gene: TRBV6-5
d_gene: TRBD1
j_gene: TRBJ2-3

CDR3aa: CASSLRVISSYNSPLHF
CDR3nt: TGTGCCAGCAGTTTAAGAGTCATCAGCTCCTATAATTCACCCCTCCACTTT
abundance: NA
v_gene: TRBV28
d_gene: NA
j_gene: TRBJ1-6